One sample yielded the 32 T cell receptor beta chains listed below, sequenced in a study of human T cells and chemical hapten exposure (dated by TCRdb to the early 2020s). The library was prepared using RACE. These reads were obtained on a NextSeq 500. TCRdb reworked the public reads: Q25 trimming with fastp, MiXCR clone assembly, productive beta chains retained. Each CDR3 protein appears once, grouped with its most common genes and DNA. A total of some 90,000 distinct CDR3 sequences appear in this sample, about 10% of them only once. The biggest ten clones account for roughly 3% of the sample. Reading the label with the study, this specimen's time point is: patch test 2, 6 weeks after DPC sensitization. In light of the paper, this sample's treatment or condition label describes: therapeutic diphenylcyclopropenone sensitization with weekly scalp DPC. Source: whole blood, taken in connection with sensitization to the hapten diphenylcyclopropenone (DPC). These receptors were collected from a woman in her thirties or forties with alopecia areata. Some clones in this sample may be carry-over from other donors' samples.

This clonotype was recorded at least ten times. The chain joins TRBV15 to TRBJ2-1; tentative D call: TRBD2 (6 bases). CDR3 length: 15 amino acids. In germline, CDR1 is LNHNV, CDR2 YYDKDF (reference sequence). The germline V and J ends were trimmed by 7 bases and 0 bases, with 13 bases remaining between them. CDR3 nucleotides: TGTGCCACCAAAGACGCGGGAAGCTCCTACAATGAGCAGTTCTTC. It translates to CATKDAGSSYNEQFF.

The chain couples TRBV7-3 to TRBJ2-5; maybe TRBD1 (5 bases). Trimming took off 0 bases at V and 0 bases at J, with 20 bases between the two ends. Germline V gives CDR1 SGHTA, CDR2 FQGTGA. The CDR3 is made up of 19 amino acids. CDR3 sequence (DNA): TGTGCCAGCAGCTTAACGAAGGATCAGGGCGATGAGTACCAAGAGACCCAGTACTTC. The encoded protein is CASSLTKDQGDEYQETQYF.

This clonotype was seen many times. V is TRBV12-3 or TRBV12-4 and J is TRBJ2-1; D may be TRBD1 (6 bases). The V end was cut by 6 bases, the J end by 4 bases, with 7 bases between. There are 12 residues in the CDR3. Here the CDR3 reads CASRRGYNEQFF. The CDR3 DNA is TGTGCCAGCAGGAGGGGGTACAATGAGCAGTTCTTC.

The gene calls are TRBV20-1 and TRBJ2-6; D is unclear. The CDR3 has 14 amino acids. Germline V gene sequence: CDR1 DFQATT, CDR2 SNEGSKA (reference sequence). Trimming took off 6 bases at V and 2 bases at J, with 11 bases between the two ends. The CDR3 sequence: CSAVRGAGANVLTF. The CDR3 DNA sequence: TGCAGTGCCGTCCGCGGAGCTGGGGCCAACGTCCTGACTTTC.

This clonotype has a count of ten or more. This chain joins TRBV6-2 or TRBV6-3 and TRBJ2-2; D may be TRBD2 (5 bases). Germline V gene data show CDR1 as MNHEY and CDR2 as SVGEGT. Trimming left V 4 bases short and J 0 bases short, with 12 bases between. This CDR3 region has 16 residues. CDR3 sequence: CASSLVSDANTGELFF. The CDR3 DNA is TGTGCCAGCAGTTTGGTTAGCGACGCGAACACCGGGGAGCTGTTTTTT.

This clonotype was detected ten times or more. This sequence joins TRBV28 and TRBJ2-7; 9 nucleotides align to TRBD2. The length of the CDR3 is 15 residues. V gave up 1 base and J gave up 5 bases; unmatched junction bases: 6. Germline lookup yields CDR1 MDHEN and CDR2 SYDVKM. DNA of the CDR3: TGTGCCAGCAGTTTATTCAGCGGGGGGAGGAACGAGCAGTACTTC. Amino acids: CASSLFSGGRNEQYF. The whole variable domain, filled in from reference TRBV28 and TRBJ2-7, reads DVKVTQSSRYLVKRTGEKVFLECVQDMDHENMFWYRQDPGLGLRLIYFSYDVKMKEKGDIPEGYSVSREKKERFSLILESASTNQTSMYLCASSLFSGGRNEQYFGPGTRLTVT.

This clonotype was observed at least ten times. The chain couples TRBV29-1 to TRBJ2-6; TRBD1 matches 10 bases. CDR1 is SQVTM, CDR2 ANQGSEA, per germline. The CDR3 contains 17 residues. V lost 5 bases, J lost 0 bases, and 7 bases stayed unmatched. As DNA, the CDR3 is TGCAGCGTTCTGGGACAGGGGACCTACTCTGGGGCCAACGTCCTGACTTTC. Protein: CSVLGQGTYSGANVLTF.

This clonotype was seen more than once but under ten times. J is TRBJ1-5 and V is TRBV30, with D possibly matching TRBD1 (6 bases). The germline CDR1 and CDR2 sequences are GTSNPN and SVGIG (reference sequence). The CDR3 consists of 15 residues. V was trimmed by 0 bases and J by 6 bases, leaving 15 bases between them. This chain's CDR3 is CAWSVPGAVGQPQHF. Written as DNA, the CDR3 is TGTGCCTGGAGTGTACCGGGGGCTGTCGGTCAGCCCCAGCATTTT.

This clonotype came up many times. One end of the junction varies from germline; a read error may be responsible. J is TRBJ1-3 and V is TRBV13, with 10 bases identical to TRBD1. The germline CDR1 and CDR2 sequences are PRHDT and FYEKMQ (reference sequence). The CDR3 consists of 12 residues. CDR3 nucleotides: TGTGCCAGCAGCACACGGGACAGGGGCCATCAATTT. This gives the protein CASSTRDRGHQF.

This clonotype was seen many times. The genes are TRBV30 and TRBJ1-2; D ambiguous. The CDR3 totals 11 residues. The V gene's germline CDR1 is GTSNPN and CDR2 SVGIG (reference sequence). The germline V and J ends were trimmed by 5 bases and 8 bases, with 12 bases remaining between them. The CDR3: CAWSNKAGYTF. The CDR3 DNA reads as TGTGCCTGGTCGAACAAAGCGGGCTACACCTTC.

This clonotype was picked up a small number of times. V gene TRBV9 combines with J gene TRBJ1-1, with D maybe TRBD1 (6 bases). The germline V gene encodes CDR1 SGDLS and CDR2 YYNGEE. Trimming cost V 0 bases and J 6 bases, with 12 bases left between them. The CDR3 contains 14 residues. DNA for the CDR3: TGTGCCAGCAGCGTAGTTGCACAGGGCTCTGAAGCTTTCTTT. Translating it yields CASSVVAQGSEAFF.

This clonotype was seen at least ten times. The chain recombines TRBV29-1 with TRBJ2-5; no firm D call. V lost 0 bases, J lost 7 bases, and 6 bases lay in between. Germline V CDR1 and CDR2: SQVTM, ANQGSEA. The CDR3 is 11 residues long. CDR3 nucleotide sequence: TGCAGCGTTGAAGATTTAGGGACCCAGTACTTC. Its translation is CSVEDLGTQYF.

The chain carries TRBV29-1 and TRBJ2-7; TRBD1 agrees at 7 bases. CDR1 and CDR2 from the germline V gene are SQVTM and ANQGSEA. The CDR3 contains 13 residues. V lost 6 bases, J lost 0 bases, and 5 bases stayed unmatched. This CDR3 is CSVGQLSSYEQYF. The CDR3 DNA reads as TGCAGCGTGGGACAGTTGAGCTCCTACGAGCAGTACTTC.

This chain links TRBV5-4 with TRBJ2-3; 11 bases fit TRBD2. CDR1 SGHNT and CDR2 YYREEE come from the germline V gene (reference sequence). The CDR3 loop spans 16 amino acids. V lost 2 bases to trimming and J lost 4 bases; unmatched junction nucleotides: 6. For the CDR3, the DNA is TGTGCCAGCAGCTTTATAGCGGGGGGGCTTGCAGATACGCAGTATTTT. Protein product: CASSFIAGGLADTQYF.

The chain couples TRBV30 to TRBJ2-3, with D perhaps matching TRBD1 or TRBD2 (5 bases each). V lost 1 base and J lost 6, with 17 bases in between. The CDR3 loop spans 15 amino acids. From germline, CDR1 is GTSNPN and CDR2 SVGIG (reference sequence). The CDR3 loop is CAWSGASGTGDTQYF. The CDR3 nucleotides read TGTGCCTGGAGTGGAGCGTCGGGGACGGGGGATACGCAGTATTTT.

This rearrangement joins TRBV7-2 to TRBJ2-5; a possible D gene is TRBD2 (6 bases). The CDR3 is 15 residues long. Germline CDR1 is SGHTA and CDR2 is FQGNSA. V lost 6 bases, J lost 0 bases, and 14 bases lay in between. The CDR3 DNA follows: TGTGCCAGCAGAGTTAGCGGACGGTACCAAGAGACCCAGTACTTC. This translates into CASRVSGRYQETQYF.

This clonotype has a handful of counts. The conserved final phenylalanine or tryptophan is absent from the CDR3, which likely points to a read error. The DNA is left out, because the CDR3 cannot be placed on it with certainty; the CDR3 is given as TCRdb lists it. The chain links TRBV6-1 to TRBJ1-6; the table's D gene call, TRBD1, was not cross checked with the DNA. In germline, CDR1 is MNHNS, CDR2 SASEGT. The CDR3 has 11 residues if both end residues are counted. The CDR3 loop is CASSDSGQPRL.

CDR3 amino acids: CAWRAGAGNTIYF. The DNA for the CDR3 is TGTGCCTGGAGGGCCGGTGCGGGAAACACCATATATTTT. V and J are TRBV30 and TRBJ1-3; D is ambiguous. Germline loops: CDR1 GTSNPN, CDR2 SVGIG (reference sequence). V lost 3 bases and J lost 4, with 10 bases in between. This CDR3 contains 13 residues.

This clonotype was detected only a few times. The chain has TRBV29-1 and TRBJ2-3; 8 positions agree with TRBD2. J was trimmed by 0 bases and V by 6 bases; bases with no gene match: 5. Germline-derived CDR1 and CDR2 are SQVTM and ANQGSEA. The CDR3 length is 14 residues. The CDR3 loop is CSVPRGGSTDTQYF. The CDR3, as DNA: TGCAGCGTCCCCCGCGGGGGGAGCACAGATACGCAGTATTTT.

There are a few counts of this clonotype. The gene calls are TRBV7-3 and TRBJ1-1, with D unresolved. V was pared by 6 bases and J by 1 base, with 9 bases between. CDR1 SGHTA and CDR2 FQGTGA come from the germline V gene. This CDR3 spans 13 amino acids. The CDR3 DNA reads TGTGCCAGCAGTATTAATGGGAACACTGAAGCTTTCTTT. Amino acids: CASSINGNTEAFF.

The CDR3 nucleotides are TGCAGTGCTAGAACTAGCGGCCGACAAGATACGCAGTATTTT. Protein: CSARTSGRQDTQYF. The V gene is TRBV20-1, the J gene TRBJ2-3, with 8 positions matching TRBD2. V shed 2 bases and J 5 bases; nucleotides not matched to a gene: 6. The CDR3 contains 14 residues. Germline CDR1 DFQATT, CDR2 SNEGSKA (reference sequence).

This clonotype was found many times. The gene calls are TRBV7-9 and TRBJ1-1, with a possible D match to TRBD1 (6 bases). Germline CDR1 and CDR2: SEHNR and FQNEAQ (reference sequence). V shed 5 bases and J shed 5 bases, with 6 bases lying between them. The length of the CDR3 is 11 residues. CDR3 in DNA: TGTGCCAGCAGCGACAGGACTGAAGCTTTCTTT. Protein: CASSDRTEAFF.

The CDR3 coding sequence is TGTGCCAGCAAAGAGAACAGGGGCCCTGGGTCACCCCTCCACTTT. Amino acid sequence: CASKENRGPGSPLHF. V and J are TRBV6-4 and TRBJ1-6; 7 positions match TRBD1. Per germline, CDR1 MRHNA and CDR2 SNTAGT. V trimming: 7 bases; J trimming: 10 bases; junction bases outside the gene matches: 13. CDR3 length equals 15 residues.

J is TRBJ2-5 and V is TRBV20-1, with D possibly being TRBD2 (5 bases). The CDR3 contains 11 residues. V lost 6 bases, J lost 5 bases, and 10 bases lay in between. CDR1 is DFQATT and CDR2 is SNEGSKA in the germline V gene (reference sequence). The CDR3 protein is CSAEGTETQYF. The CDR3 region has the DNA TGCAGTGCAGAGGGTACGGAGACCCAGTACTTC.

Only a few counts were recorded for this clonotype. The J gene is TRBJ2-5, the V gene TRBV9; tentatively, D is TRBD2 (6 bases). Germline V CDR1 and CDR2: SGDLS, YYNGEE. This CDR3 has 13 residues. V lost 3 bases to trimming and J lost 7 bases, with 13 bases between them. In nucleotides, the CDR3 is TGTGCCAGCAGCGAGACTAGTAAGGGGACCCAGTACTTC. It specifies CASSETSKGTQYF.

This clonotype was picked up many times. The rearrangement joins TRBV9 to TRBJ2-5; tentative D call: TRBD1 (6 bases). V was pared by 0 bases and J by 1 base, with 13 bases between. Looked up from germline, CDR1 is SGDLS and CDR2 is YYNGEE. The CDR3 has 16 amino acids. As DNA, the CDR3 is TGTGCCAGCAGCGTAGGGACAGCTTCGCCCCAAGAGACCCAGTACTTC. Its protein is CASSVGTASPQETQYF. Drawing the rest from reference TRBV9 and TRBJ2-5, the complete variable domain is DSGVTQTPKHLITATGQRVTLRCSPRSGDLSVYWYQQSLDQGLQFLIQYYNGEERAKGNILERFSAQQFPDLHSELNLSSLELGDSALYFCASSVGTASPQETQYFGPGTRLLVL.

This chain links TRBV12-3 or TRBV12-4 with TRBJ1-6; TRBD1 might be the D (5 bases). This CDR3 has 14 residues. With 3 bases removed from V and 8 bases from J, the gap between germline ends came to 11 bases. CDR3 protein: CASSFMTRDSPLHF. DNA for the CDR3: TGTGCCAGCAGTTTTATGACCAGGGATTCACCCCTCCACTTT.

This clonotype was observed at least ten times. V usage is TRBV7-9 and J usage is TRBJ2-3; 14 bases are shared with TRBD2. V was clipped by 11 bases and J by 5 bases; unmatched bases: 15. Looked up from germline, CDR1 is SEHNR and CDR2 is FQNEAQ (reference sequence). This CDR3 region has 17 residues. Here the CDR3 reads CAGEGLAGVQTGDTQYF. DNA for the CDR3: TGTGCCGGAGAGGGACTAGCGGGAGTTCAAACCGGAGATACGCAGTATTTT.

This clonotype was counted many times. In DNA form, the CDR3 reads TGCAGTGCCCAGAGCTACGGCTTAAACACTGAAGCTTTCTTT. Protein product: CSAQSYGLNTEAFF. The chain carries TRBV20-1 and TRBJ1-1; D is unclear. The V and J ends lost 6 bases and 2 bases respectively, with 16 bases between them. CDR1 is DFQATT, CDR2 SNEGSKA, per germline (reference sequence). The CDR3 is 14 residues long.

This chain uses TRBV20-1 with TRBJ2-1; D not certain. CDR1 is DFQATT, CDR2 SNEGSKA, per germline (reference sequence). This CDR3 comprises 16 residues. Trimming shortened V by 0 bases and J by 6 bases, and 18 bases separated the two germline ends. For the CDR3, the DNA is TGCAGTGCTAGAGATCGGCCCGTACTGATGGGCAATGAGCAGTTCTTC. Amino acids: CSARDRPVLMGNEQFF.

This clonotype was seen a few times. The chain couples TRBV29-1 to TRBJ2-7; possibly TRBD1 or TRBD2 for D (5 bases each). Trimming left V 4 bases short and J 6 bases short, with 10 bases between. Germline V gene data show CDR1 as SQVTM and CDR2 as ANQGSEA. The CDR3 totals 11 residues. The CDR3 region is CSVGDVVEQYF. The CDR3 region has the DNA TGCAGCGTTGGGGACGTGGTCGAGCAGTACTTC.

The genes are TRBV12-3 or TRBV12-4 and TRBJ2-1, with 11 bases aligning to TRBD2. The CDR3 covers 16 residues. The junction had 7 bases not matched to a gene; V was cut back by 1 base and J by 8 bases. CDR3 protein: CASSLVVAGGLDEQFF. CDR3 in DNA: TGTGCCAGCAGTTTAGTTGTAGCGGGGGGGTTGGATGAGCAGTTCTTC.